The clone carrying this T cell receptor (beta chain) was recorded at least ten times. Molecular barcoding with unique molecular identifiers was used for the TCRbeta library. MiXCR, run by TCRdb on the PCR reads, gives a single entry per CDR3 protein. The top ten clones hold 5% of a sample with about 830,000 distinct CDR3 sequences, about 16% of them seen once. This sample stems from a study of T-cell reconstitution after alpha-beta-depleted transplantation in children. This CDR3 is 13 amino acids long. CDR1 is SGHRS, CDR2 YFSETQ, per germline. V lost 5 bases and J lost 2, with 10 bases in between. The specimen comprised PBMCs, mostly from graft donor cells, sampled 360 days after TCRalphabeta/CD19-depleted stem cell transplant. The chain links TRBV5-1 to TRBJ1-1; D is uncertain. This receptor was obtained from a male patient younger than 18 who had a stem cell transplant for acute lymphoblastic leukemia, so the T cells may come from the graft donor. CDR3 coding DNA: TGCGCCAGCAGTACAGAACTCAACACTGAAGCTTTCTTT. Translating it yields CASSTELNTEAFF. The full variable domain, completed using reference TRBV5-1 and TRBJ1-1, is KAGVTQTPRYLIKTRGQQVTLSCSPISGHRSVSWYQQTPGQGLQFLFEYFSETQRNKGNFPGRFSGRQFSNSRSEMNVSTLELGDSALYLCASSTELNTEAFFGQGTRLTVV.